This T cell receptor (beta chain) appears in the sequencing data of a study of resident and recirculating memory T cells in vitiligo. Some clones are missing from TCRdb's copy, which holds only in-frame ones; the method was immunoSEQ multiplex PCR. This table holds approximately 69,000 clones, roughly 92% found once. Germline V CDR1 and CDR2: SNHLY, FYNNEI. This CDR3 has 19 residues. V dropped 6 bases and J dropped 5; count of bases not matched to a gene: 20. The source of this sequence is a male donor with vitiligo. The chain couples TRBV2 to TRBJ2-3; 10 bases fit TRBD2. What was sequenced was blood. The CDR3 region is CASRTPGLAFPEAEDTQYF. The DNA of the CDR3 is TGTGCCAGCAGGACCCCGGGACTAGCGTTCCCCGAAGCGGAAGATACGCAGTATTTT.